The 8 T cell receptor beta chains listed next were all sequenced from one sample in a study of long-term antiretroviral therapy in people with HIV. The run of the v3.0 immunoSEQ assay was at survey level. The assay was immunoSEQ multiplex PCR, and TCRdb's table has in-frame clones only and misses some. The sample includes 5,500 to 6,000 clones, 78% of them seen just once. Sequenced here: unsorted PBMCs, sampled 1.8 years before starting antiretroviral therapy. These receptors came from a man aged 35 to 55 with HIV.

In this sample, this clone turned up a few times. The chain joins TRBV25-1 to TRBJ2-2; perhaps TRBD2 as D (6 bases). The germline V gene has CDR1 MGHDK and CDR2 SYGVNS. Between the trimmed V and J ends, which lost 3 bases and 4 bases, there was a span of 15 bases. This CDR3 is built from 16 residues. CDR3 in amino acids: CASSEDTKAGTGELFF. CDR3 sequence (DNA): TGTGCCAGCAGTGAGGACACCAAAGCGGGCACCGGGGAGCTGTTTTTT.

V gene TRBV27 combines with J gene TRBJ2-3, with unresolved D. The CDR3 length is 12 residues. CDR1 is MNHEY and CDR2 is SMNVEV in the germline V gene (reference sequence). V was trimmed by 1 base and J by 5 bases, leaving 4 bases between them. The CDR3 DNA reads TGTGCCAGCAGTTTATTGGGAGATACGCAGTATTTT. Translation gives CASSLLGDTQYF.

This chain uses TRBV7-8 with TRBJ2-5, with D perhaps matching TRBD1 or TRBD2 (7 bases each). This CDR3 region has 13 residues. V was shortened by 7 bases and J by 2 bases, with 11 bases between the two germline ends. Germline CDR1 reads SGHVS; CDR2 reads FQNEAQ. This chain's CDR3 is CASTGGQQETQYF. The CDR3 coding sequence is TGTGCCAGCACGGGGGGACAGCAAGAGACCCAGTACTTC.

V usage is TRBV28 and J usage is TRBJ2-2; 9 nucleotides match TRBD1. Germline V gene data show CDR1 as MDHEN and CDR2 as SYDVKM. The CDR3 is 13 amino acids. With 6 bases clipped from V and 8 bases from J, the junction kept 4 bases outside the gene matches. The CDR3 protein is CASSRTGVGELFF. CDR3 DNA: TGTGCCAGCAGCCGGACAGGGGTTGGGGAGCTGTTTTTT.

The rearrangement joins TRBV9 to TRBJ2-3, with D maybe TRBD2 (5 bases). Deletions cut 3 bases from V and 6 bases from J, with 14 bases between. This CDR3 contains 14 residues. Germline loops: CDR1 SGDLS, CDR2 YYNGEE. CDR3 bases: TGTGCCAGCAGCGCCCCGGGTGGGAGCGATACGCAGTATTTT. Its protein is CASSAPGGSDTQYF.

V gene TRBV5-1 combines with J gene TRBJ2-7; the match to TRBD1 covers 7 bases. This CDR3 is 15 amino acids long. Unmatched junction bases numbered 8, after V lost 4 bases and J lost 1 base. The germline V gene encodes CDR1 SGHRS and CDR2 YFSETQ. The CDR3 DNA sequence: TGCGCCAGCAGCAAATCGACAGGGACGTCCTACGAGCAGTACTTC. Protein: CASSKSTGTSYEQYF.

The chain couples TRBV6-1 to TRBJ2-7; 8 bases fit TRBD2. The CDR3 runs to 15 residues. V shed 6 bases and J 0 bases; nucleotides not matched to a gene: 7. Looked up from germline, CDR1 is MNHNS and CDR2 is SASEGT. This chain's CDR3 is CASREGLAGSYEQYF. Written as DNA, the CDR3 is TGTGCCAGCAGGGAGGGGCTAGCGGGCTCCTACGAGCAGTACTTC.

The chain links TRBV18 to TRBJ2-7; 8 positions match TRBD1. There are 14 residues in the CDR3. V shed 3 bases and J 4 bases; nucleotides not matched to a gene: 5. CDR1 is KGHSH, CDR2 LQKENI, per germline. The CDR3 protein is CASSPTGVIYEQYF. DNA of the CDR3: TGTGCCAGCTCACCGACAGGGGTCATATACGAGCAGTACTTC.